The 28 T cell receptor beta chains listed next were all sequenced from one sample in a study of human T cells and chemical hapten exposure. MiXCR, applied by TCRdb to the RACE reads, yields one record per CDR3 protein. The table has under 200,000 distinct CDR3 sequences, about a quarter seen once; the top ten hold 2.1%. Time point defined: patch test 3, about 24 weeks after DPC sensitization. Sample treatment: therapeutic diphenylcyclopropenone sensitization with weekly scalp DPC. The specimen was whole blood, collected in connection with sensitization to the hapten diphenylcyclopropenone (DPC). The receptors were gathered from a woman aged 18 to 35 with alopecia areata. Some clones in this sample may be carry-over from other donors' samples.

The CDR3 loop reads CSVPSGVTEQFF. The CDR3 nucleotides read TGCAGCGTTCCCTCAGGGGTGACTGAGCAGTTCTTC. The rearrangement links TRBV29-1 to TRBJ2-1, with D possibly TRBD1 on 6 matching bases. The CDR3 is 12 amino acids. Trimming took off 5 bases at V and 9 bases at J, with 14 bases between the two ends. The germline CDR1 and CDR2 sequences are SQVTM and ANQGSEA.

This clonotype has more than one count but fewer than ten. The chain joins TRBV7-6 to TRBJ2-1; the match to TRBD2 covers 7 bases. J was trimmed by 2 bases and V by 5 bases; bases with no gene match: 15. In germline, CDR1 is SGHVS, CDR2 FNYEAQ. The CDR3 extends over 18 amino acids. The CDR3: CASSPPLWGGGAYNEQFF. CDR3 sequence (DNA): TGTGCCAGCAGCCCACCCCTCTGGGGCGGGGGAGCCTACAATGAGCAGTTCTTC. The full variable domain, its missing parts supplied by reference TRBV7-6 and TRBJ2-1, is GAGVSQSPRYKVTKRGQDVALRCDPISGHVSLYWYRQALGQGPEFLTYFNYEAQQDKSGLPNDRFSAERPEGSISTLTIQRTEQRDSAMYRCASSPPLWGGGAYNEQFFGPGTRLTVL.

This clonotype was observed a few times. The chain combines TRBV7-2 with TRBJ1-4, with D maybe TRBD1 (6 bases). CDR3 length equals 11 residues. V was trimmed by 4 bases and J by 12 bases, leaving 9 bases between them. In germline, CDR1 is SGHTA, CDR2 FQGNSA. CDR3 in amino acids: CASSSGGQLFF. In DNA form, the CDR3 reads TGTGCCAGCAGCTCCGGGGGGCAACTGTTTTTT.

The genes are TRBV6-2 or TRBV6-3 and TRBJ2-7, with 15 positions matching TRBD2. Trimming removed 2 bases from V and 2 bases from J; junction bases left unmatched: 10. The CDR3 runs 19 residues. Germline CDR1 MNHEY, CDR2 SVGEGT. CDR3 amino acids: CASSYAISGTSGRPYEQYF. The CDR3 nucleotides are TGTGCCAGCAGTTACGCGATATCCGGGACTAGCGGGAGGCCCTACGAGCAGTACTTC.

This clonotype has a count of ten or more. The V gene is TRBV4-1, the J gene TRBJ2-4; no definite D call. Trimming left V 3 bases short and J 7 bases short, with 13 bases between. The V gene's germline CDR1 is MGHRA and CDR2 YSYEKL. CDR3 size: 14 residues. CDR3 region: CASSHDHDPNIQYF. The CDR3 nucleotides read TGCGCCAGCAGCCATGACCATGACCCCAACATTCAGTACTTC.

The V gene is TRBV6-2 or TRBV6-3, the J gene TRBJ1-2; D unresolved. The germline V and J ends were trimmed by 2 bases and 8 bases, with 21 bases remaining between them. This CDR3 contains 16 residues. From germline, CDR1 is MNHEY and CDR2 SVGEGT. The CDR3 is CASSYPRGPDHRGYTF. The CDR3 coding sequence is TGTGCCAGCAGTTACCCGAGAGGGCCAGATCACCGGGGCTACACCTTC.

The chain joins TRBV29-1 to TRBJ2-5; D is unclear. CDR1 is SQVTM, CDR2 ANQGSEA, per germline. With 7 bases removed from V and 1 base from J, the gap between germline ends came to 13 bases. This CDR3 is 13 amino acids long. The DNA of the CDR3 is TGCAGCGCCGCGAGGCTAACCCAAGAGACCCAGTACTTC. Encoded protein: CSAARLTQETQYF.

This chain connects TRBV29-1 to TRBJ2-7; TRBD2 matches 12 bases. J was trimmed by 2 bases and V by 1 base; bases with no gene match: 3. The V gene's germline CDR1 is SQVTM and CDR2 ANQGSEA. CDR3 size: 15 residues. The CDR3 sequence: CSVEGLAGGPYEQYF. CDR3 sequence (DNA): TGCAGCGTTGAAGGGCTAGCGGGAGGGCCCTACGAGCAGTACTTC.

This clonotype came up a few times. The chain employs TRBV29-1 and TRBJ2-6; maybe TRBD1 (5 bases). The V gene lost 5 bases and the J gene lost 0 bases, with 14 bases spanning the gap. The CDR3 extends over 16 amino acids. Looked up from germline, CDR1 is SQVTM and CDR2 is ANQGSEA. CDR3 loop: CSVTGSLDSGANVLTF. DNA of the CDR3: TGCAGCGTTACAGGTTCCCTTGACTCTGGGGCCAACGTCCTGACTTTC.

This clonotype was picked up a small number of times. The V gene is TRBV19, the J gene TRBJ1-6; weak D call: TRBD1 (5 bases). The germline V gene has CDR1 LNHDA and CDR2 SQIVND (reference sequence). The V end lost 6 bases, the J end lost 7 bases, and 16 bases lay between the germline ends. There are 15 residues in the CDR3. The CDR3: CASRIGGRTNSPLHF. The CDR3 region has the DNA TGTGCCAGTAGAATCGGGGGACGGACAAATTCACCCCTCCACTTT.

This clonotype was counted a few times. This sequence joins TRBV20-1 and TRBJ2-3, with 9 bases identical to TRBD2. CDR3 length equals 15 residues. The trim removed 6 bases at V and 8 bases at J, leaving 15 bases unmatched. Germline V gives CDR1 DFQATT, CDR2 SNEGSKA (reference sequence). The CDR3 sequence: CSAPLAGEPAGTQYF. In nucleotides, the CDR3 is TGCAGTGCGCCGTTAGCGGGGGAACCTGCGGGTACGCAGTATTTT.

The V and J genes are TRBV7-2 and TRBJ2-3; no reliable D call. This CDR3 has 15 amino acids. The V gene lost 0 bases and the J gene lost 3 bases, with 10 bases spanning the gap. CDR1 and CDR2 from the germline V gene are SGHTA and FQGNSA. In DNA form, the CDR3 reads TGTGCCAGCAGCTTAGCTAGCTCGGTGACAGATACGCAGTATTTT. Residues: CASSLASSVTDTQYF.

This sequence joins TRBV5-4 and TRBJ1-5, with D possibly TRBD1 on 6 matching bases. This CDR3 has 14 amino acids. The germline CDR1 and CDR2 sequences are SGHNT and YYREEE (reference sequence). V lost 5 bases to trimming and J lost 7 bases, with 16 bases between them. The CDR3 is CASSSGGARQPQHF. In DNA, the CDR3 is TGTGCCAGCAGTTCTGGGGGGGCCAGGCAGCCCCAGCATTTT.

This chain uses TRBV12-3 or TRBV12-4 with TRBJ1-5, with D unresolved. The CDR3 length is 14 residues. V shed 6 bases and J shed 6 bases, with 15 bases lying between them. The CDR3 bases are TGTGCCAGCAGCCAAACCGGGCCAGCTCAGCCCCAGCATTTT. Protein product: CASSQTGPAQPQHF.

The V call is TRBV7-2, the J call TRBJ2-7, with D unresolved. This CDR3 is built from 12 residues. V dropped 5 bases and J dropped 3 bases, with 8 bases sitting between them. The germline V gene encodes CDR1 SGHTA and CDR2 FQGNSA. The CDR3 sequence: CASSPLNYEQYF. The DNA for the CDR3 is TGTGCCAGCAGCCCATTGAACTACGAGCAGTACTTC. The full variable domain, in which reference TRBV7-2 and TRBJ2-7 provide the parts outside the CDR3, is GAGVSQSPSNKVTEKGKDVELRCDPISGHTALYWYRQSLGQGLEFLIYFQGNSAPDKSGLPSDRFSAERTGGSVSTLTIQRTQQEDSAVYLCASSPLNYEQYFGPGTRLTVT.

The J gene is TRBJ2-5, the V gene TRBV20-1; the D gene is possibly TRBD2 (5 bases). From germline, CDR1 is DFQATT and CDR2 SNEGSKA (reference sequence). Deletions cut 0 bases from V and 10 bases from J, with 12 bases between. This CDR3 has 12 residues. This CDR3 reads CSARDLGVIQYF. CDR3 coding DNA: TGCAGTGCTAGAGATCTCGGGGTGATCCAGTACTTC.

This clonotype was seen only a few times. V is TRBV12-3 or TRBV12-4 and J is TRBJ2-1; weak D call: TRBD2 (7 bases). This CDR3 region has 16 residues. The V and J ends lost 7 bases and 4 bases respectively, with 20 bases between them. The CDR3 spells CASTNGGANRYNEQFF. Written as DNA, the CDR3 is TGTGCCAGCACTAATGGGGGGGCAAATAGGTACAATGAGCAGTTCTTC.

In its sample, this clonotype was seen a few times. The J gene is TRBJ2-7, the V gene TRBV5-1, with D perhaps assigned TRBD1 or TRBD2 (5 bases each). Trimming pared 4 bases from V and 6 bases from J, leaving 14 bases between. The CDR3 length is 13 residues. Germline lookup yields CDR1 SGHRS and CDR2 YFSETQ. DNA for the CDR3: TGCGCCAGCAGCCCGGGACCAGCCGTCGAGCAGTACTTC. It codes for CASSPGPAVEQYF. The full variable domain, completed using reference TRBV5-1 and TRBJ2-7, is KAGVTQTPRYLIKTRGQQVTLSCSPISGHRSVSWYQQTPGQGLQFLFEYFSETQRNKGNFPGRFSGRQFSNSRSEMNVSTLELGDSALYLCASSPGPAVEQYFGPGTRLTVT.

CDR3 in amino acids: CASSQVPGGVTEQYF. The CDR3 region has the DNA TGCGCCAGCAGCCAAGTGCCGGGCGGGGTAACCGAGCAGTACTTC. This rearrangement joins TRBV4-1 to TRBJ2-7; possibly TRBD2 for D (6 bases). CDR1 is MGHRA, CDR2 YSYEKL, per germline. Deletions cut 1 base from V and 6 bases from J, with 16 bases between. CDR3 length: 15 amino acids.

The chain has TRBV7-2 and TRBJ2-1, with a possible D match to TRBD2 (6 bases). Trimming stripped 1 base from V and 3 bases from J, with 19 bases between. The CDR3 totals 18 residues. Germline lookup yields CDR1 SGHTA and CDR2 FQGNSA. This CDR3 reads CASSLELLADTFYNEQFF. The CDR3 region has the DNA TGTGCCAGCAGCTTAGAATTGTTAGCGGACACTTTCTACAATGAGCAGTTCTTC.

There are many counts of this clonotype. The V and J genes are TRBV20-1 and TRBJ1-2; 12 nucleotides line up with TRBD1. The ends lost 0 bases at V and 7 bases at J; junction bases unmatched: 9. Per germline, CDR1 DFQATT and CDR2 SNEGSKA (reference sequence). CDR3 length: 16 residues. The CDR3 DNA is TGCAGTGCTAGAGATTTCTACGGGACAGGGGGCTCTGGCTACACCTTC. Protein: CSARDFYGTGGSGYTF.

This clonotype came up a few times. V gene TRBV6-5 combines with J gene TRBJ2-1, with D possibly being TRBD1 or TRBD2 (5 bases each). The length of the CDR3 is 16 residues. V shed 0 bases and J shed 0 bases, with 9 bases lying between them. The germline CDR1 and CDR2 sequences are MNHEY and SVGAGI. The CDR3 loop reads CASSYSGGSSYNEQFF. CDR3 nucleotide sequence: TGTGCCAGCAGTTACTCTGGGGGAAGCTCCTACAATGAGCAGTTCTTC.

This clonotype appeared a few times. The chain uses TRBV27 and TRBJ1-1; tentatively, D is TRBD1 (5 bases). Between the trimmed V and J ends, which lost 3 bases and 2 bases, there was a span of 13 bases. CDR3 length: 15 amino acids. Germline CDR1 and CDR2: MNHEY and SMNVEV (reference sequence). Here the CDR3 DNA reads TGTGCCAGCAGTTTGTCCGGGACGGCAAACACTGAAGCTTTCTTT. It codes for CASSLSGTANTEAFF.

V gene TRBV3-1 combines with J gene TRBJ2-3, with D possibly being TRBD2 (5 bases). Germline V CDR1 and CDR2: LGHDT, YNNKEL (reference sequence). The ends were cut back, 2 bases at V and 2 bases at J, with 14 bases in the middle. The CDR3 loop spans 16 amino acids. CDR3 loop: CASSQYKSGTTDTQYF. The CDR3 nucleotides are TGTGCCAGCAGCCAATATAAAAGCGGCACCACAGATACGCAGTATTTT.

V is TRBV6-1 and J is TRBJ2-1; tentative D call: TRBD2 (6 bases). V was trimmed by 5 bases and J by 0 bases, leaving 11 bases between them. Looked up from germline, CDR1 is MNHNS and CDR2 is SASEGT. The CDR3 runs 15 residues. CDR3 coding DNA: TGTGCCAGCAGTCCTAGCGTGCACTCCTACAATGAGCAGTTCTTC. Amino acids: CASSPSVHSYNEQFF.

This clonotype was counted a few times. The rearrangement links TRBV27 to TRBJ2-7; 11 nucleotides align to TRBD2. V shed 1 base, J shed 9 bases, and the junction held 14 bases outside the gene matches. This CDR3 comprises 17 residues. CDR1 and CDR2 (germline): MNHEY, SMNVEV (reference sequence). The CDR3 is CASSLWRRLAGPWRQYF. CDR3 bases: TGTGCCAGCAGTTTATGGAGAAGACTAGCGGGACCGTGGCGGCAGTACTTC.

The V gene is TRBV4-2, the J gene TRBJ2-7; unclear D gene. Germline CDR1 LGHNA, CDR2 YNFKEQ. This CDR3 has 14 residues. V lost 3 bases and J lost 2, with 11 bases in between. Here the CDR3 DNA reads TGTGCCAGCAGCCATCAGTTAGGGCCCTACGAGCAGTACTTC. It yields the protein CASSHQLGPYEQYF.

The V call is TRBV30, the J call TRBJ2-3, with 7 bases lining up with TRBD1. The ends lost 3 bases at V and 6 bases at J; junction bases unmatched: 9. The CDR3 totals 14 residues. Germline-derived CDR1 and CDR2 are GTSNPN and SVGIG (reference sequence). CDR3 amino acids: CAWSRGARGDTQYF. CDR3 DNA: TGTGCCTGGAGCCGGGGAGCCAGGGGGGATACGCAGTATTTT.